The rows below give T cell receptor beta chains drawn from one sample of a study of CD4 T cells in relation to SARS-CoV-2 and coronaviruses. The antigens for these receptors are not known. TCRdb's copy holds only in-frame clones and misses some; the assay was immunoSEQ multiplex PCR. In the table there are about 26,000 clones, approximately 70% of which are singletons. The specimen sequenced was CD4+ T cells from PBMCs, cultured in vitro. The receptors were gathered from a human donor in good health. Each CDR3 is given with its conserved first and last residue. Each record gives: D gene, J gene, clone size, V gene, CDR3 DNA, CDR3 protein. The D gene is left open where the match is weak. Only part of the rows carry a size: once, few, many, or a class if the clone is expanded.

NA,TRBJ2-1,once,TRBV2,TGTGCCAGCGGGGACTCGGTGGGGTTCAGTGAGCAGTTCTTC,CASGDSVGFSEQFF
NA,TRBJ1-1,NA,TRBV27,TGTGCCAGCGTGGGGCAGCCGAACACTGAAGCTTTCTTT,CASVGQPNTEAFF
NA,TRBJ1-3,NA,TRBV7-2,TGTGCCAGCAGCTTAGGTGTGGCTGGAAACACCATATATTTT,CASSLGVAGNTIYF
TRBD2,TRBJ2-5,NA,TRBV30,TGTGCCTGGAGTGTAGGTGGCGGGAGGGCCGTAGAGACCCAGTACTTC,CAWSVGGGRAVETQYF
NA,TRBJ2-3,NA,TRBV24-1,TGTGCCACCAGTGATTTGCTCCTCAGGGGTTGCACAGATACGCAGTATTTT,CATSDLLLRGCTDTQYF
NA,TRBJ1-2,NA,TRBV7-2,TGTGCCAGCATCCCCTCGGGGGGTAGAGATGGCTACACCTTC,CASIPSGGRDGYTF
NA,TRBJ1-2,NA,TRBV7-8,TGTGCCAGCAGCGGGCGAACAGGGCCTAACTATGGCTACACCTTC,CASSGRTGPNYGYTF
NA,TRBJ2-5,NA,TRBV7-2,TGTGCCAGCAGCTTAGTAGGGGGATTGGGAGAGACCCAGTACTTC,CASSLVGGLGETQYF
NA,TRBJ1-2,NA,TRBV7-9,TGTGCCGCCGGCTATGGCTACACCTTC,CAAGYGYTF
NA,TRBJ1-6,NA,TRBV7-9,TGTGCCAGCAGCCTACGAATGGGGGATGCGTCACCCCTCCACTTT,CASSLRMGDASPLHF
NA,TRBJ1-5,once,TRBV4-3,TGCGCCAGCAGCCAACAGTACAGGCTGGAACAGCCCCAGCATTTT,CASSQQYRLEQPQHF
TRBD1,TRBJ1-3,NA,TRBV10-3,TGTGCCATCATTGAACAGGGGGCTGGAAACACCATATATTTT,CAIIEQGAGNTIYF
NA,TRBJ2-5,few,TRBV9,TGTGCCAGCAGCGTAGATCAGGGGCGAGAGACCCAGTACTTC,CASSVDQGRETQYF
TRBD1,TRBJ1-6,few,TRBV5-6,TGTGCCAGCAGCATGGGACAGGGGAATTCACCCCTCCACTTT,CASSMGQGNSPLHF
TRBD1,TRBJ1-2,NA,TRBV6-5,TGTGCCAGCAGACCAGGGGGCGGTCGGGGCTATGGCTACACCTTC,CASRPGGGRGYGYTF
TRBD1,TRBJ1-5,NA,TRBV28,TGTGCCAGCAGCCGGACAGGGTCCCAGCCCCAGCATTTT,CASSRTGSQPQHF
NA,TRBJ2-1,NA,TRBV19,TGTGCCAGTAGTATCCGGACAGCCTACAATGAGCAGTTCTTC,CASSIRTAYNEQFF
NA,TRBJ1-1,few,TRBV21-1,TGTGCCAGCACCAGGGGCAGGGCTCGGGAAGCTTTCTTT,CASTRGRAREAFF
TRBD1,TRBJ2-2,few,TRBV18,TGTGCCAGCTCACCACGAGTTACAGGGGCCACCGGGGAGCTGTTTTTT,CASSPRVTGATGELFF
NA,TRBJ1-1,NA,TRBV5-1,TGCGCCAGCAGCCCAGGGACAACGAACACTGAAGCTTTCTTT,CASSPGTTNTEAFF
TRBD2,TRBJ2-7,few,TRBV3-1/TRBV3-2,TGTGCCAGCAGCCGAGGGTCTAGCGGTTCCTACGAGCAGTACTTC,CASSRGSSGSYEQYF
TRBD1,TRBJ1-4,once,TRBV5-8,TGTGCCAGCAGCTTGCCGGGACAGGGTAATGAAAAACTGTTTTTT,CASSLPGQGNEKLFF
NA,TRBJ1-5,NA,TRBV3-1/TRBV3-2,TGTGCCAGCAGCCGGGGCAATCAGCCCCAGCATTTT,CASSRGNQPQHF
NA,TRBJ1-1,NA,TRBV6-5,TGTGCCAGCAGTTACCTAACCCGGGGGGGAGAAGCTTTCTTT,CASSYLTRGGEAFF
NA,TRBJ1-5,once,TRBV18,TGTGCCAGCTCGCCCAACCGGGAACAGCCCCAGCATTTT,CASSPNREQPQHF
TRBD1,TRBJ2-5,NA,TRBV7-7,TGTGCCAGCAGCGTGAGGACAGGGAAAGAGACCCAGTACTTC,CASSVRTGKETQYF
NA,TRBJ1-1,NA,TRBV7-6,TGTGCCAGCCGGGGGACAACCCAGGGGTACACTGAAGCTTTCTTT,CASRGTTQGYTEAFF
NA,TRBJ2-1,NA,TRBV7-9,TGTGCCAGCAGCTTACGACTAGGGGCCTACAATGAGCAGTTCTTC,CASSLRLGAYNEQFF
NA,TRBJ1-1,NA,TRBV6-6,TGTGCCAGCAGTTTGGTAAGGCTGAACACTGAAGCTTTCTTT,CASSLVRLNTEAFF
TRBD1,TRBJ1-1,NA,TRBV4-3,TGCGCCAGCAGCCCCCGGACAGGGGGAATCACTGAAGCTTTCTTT,CASSPRTGGITEAFF
NA,TRBJ2-2,NA,TRBV4-3,TGCGCCAGCAGCCAAGCGTTTTTGACAGGCGCGAACACCGGGGAGCTGTTTTTT,CASSQAFLTGANTGELFF
TRBD2,TRBJ2-7,NA,TRBV6-2/TRBV6-3,TGTGCCAGCAGCCGACACTTAGGGACTACAACCTACGAGCAGTACTTC,CASSRHLGTTTYEQYF
TRBD1,TRBJ1-2,NA,TRBV7-9,TGTGCCAGCAGCCCAAACAACAGGGGCCAGGGTGGCTACACCTTC,CASSPNNRGQGGYTF